This is a list of T cell receptor beta chains from one sample in a study of response to subunit inactivated influenza vaccine. One entry per CDR3 protein, called by TCRdb with MiXCR from the RT-PCR reads. The sample contains 500,000 or so distinct CDR3 sequences, approximately 16% of which appear only once. The sample consisted of CD4+ T cells sorted from PBMCs, taken roughly 24 months after vaccination. All receptors come from a man aged 50-75 years who received an inactivated influenza vaccine. Both conserved end residues are part of each CDR3. A D gene is named only where the DNA matches it firmly. Not every row has a clone size; where given, it reads once, few, many or a size class.

D	J	V	size	DNA	CDR3
-	TRBJ2-1	TRBV20-1	-	TGCAGTGCTAGCTCGGGACGGTTTTACAATGAGCAGTTCTTC	CSASSGRFYNEQFF
-	TRBJ2-3	TRBV14	-	TGTGCCAGCAGCCATCCACTAAGGGATACGCAGTATTTT	CASSHPLRDTQYF
-	TRBJ1-4	TRBV4-1	-	TGCGCCAGCAGCCAGACGGCCTGGACAGACGCGGAAAAACTGTTTTTT	CASSQTAWTDAEKLFF
TRBD1	TRBJ1-4	TRBV20-1	few	TGCAGTGCTAGGACAGGGACTAATGAAAAACTGTTTTTT	CSARTGTNEKLFF
-	TRBJ2-3	TRBV4-3	many	TGCGCCAGCAGCCCCCCGTCGGGGGATACGCAGTATTTT	CASSPPSGDTQYF
TRBD1	TRBJ1-3	TRBV5-1	few	TGCGCCAGCAGCTTGGGACAGGGGGCGAAAGGAAACACCATATATTTT	CASSLGQGAKGNTIYF
-	TRBJ2-2	TRBV2	-	TGTGCCAGCAATAATAGAGGCTTATCCGGGGAGCTGTTTTTT	CASNNRGLSGELFF
-	TRBJ2-3	TRBV11-2	few	TGTGCCAGCAGCTTAGTTTGGGGCTCGAGGGATACGCAGTATTTT	CASSLVWGSRDTQYF
TRBD2	TRBJ2-5	TRBV5-5	-	TGTGCCAGCAGCTTGTCCTTAGTTCCTCGGGGGGGTCAAGAGACCCAGTACTTC	CASSLSLVPRGGQETQYF
-	TRBJ2-2	TRBV7-2	-	TGTGCCAGCAGCTTAGGGGCAATCGGGGAGCTGTTTTTT	CASSLGAIGELFF
TRBD2	TRBJ2-5	TRBV7-2	-	TGTGCCAGCAGACGGACTAGCGGGAACCAAGAGACCCAGTACTTC	CASRRTSGNQETQYF
-	TRBJ1-2	TRBV20-1	-	TGCAGTGCTAGAGTAGGGAGGGGCAATGGCTACACCTTC	CSARVGRGNGYTF
TRBD1	TRBJ1-2	TRBV20-1	few	TGCAGTCCAAACAGGGGGCGATCGCCTGGCTACACCTTC	CSPNRGRSPGYTF
TRBD2	TRBJ2-5	TRBV19	-	TGTGCCAGTAGTATAGGGACTAGCGGACAAGAGACCCAGTACTTC	CASSIGTSGQETQYF
TRBD2	TRBJ2-1	TRBV12-3/TRBV12-4	-	TGTGCCAGCAGCCCTATTACGGGACTAGCGGGTAATGAGCAGTTCTTC	CASSPITGLAGNEQFF
TRBD1	TRBJ1-1	TRBV12-3/TRBV12-4	-	TGTGCCAGCAGTAGAGGGACAGGGGCGTTAGCTTTCTTT	CASSRGTGALAFF
TRBD2	TRBJ2-3	TRBV4-1	-	TGCGCCAGCAGCTCCTGGACTAGCGGGGGGGTGACAGATACGCAGTATTTT	CASSSWTSGGVTDTQYF
-	TRBJ2-3	TRBV6-2/TRBV6-3	few	TGTGCCAGCAGCCCCGACAGAATTACTAGCACAGATACGCAGTATTTT	CASSPDRITSTDTQYF
TRBD2	TRBJ2-5	TRBV20-1	-	TGCAGTGCGAGGGAGGGTTACGAGACCCAGTACTTC	CSAREGYETQYF
TRBD2	TRBJ2-5	TRBV7-2	-	TGTGCCAGCAGTTCCGGGCGGGGGTACCAAGAGACCCAGTACTTC	CASSSGRGYQETQYF
-	TRBJ2-5	TRBV10-3	many	TGTGCCATCACACCAGCGCCCCAAGAGACCCAGTACTTC	CAITPAPQETQYF
-	TRBJ2-3	TRBV3-1	-	TGTGCCAGCAGCCAAGTCCAAGATACGCAGTATTTT	CASSQVQDTQYF
TRBD2	TRBJ2-1	TRBV4-3	few	TGCGCCAGCAGCCAGACTAGCGGGAGGGCCAGTGAGCAGTTCTTC	CASSQTSGRASEQFF
TRBD1	TRBJ1-5	TRBV20-1	-	TGCAGTGCTAGAGATATCCGGACAGGGTGGGACAATCAGCCCCAGCATTTT	CSARDIRTGWDNQPQHF
-	TRBJ2-7	TRBV27	-	TGTGCCAGCAGTTTATCGGCGTTTTACGAGCAGTACTTC	CASSLSAFYEQYF
-	TRBJ2-7	TRBV12-3/TRBV12-4	many	TGTGCCAGCAGTCGCGACGGGACTGGCTCCTTTGAGCAGTACTTC	CASSRDGTGSFEQYF
TRBD2	TRBJ2-7	TRBV7-2	-	TGTGCCAGCAGCTCGACTAGCGGGAACTACGAGCAGTACTTC	CASSSTSGNYEQYF
-	TRBJ2-1	TRBV24-1	few	TGTGCCACCAGTGATCGGACCTCCTACAATGAGCAGTTCTTC	CATSDRTSYNEQFF
-	TRBJ2-5	TRBV18	-	TGTGCCAGCTCACTCTACTACCTCCAGACCCAGTACTTC	CASSLYYLQTQYF
-	TRBJ1-5	TRBV10-3	few	TGTGCCATCAGTGTCGGACCGCCTAGCAATCAGCCCCAGCATTTT	CAISVGPPSNQPQHF
-	TRBJ2-5	TRBV14	-	TGTGCCAGCAGCGCGAGCTGGGAGACCCAGTACTTC	CASSASWETQYF
-	TRBJ2-2	TRBV5-1	many	TGCGCCAGCAGCTGGAGCCAGACACACACCGGGGAGCTGTTTTTT	CASSWSQTHTGELFF
-	TRBJ2-1	TRBV6-2/TRBV6-3	-	TGTGCCAGCACTCGGTCCAGCAATGAGCAGTTCTTC	CASTRSSNEQFF
TRBD2	TRBJ2-1	TRBV6-5	-	TGTGCCAGCAGTTGGACTAGCCGGACGTCCTACAATGAGCAGTTCTTC	CASSWTSRTSYNEQFF
TRBD1	TRBJ1-1	TRBV20-1	few	TGCAGTGCTAGCCAGGGGGCCGGGAACACTGAAGCTTTCTTT	CSASQGAGNTEAFF
TRBD1	TRBJ1-1	TRBV6-1	few	TGTGCCAGCAGGTTTGGGACAGCGTTCACTGAAGCTTTCTTT	CASRFGTAFTEAFF
-	TRBJ2-3	TRBV29-1	-	TGCAGCGTTGAAGCCCCCCTGCAGAATACGCAGTATTTT	CSVEAPLQNTQYF
-	TRBJ2-1	TRBV20-1	few	TGCAGTGCTCGGATACCGGGACGGACGACGAATGAGCAGTTCTTC	CSARIPGRTTNEQFF
TRBD2	TRBJ2-1	TRBV27	-	TGTGCCAGCAAATCCGGGACTAGTGGTACGGAGCAGTTCTTC	CASKSGTSGTEQFF
TRBD1	TRBJ2-2	TRBV19	-	TGTGCCACCCGCCGGGACAGGGTAGACACCGGGGAGCTGTTTTTT	CATRRDRVDTGELFF
TRBD2	TRBJ2-5	TRBV4-3	many	TGCGCCAGCAGCCGGACTAGTGAAGAGACCCAGTACTTC	CASSRTSEETQYF
-	TRBJ2-7	TRBV20-1	-	TGCAGTGCTAGAGATAGCGACGGTGGATGGGAGCAGTACTTC	CSARDSDGGWEQYF